These 26 T cell receptor beta chains were all obtained from the same sample, sequenced in a study of regulatory T cells in long-lasting Graves disease. Indicated time point: persistent/refractory GD, antithyroid drugs over 5 years with positive TRAb. From PBMCs, RNA was extracted and then used to make the TCR library. HTBI primers from iRepertoire and Arm-PCR of CDR3 regions yielded the TCR beta libraries. TCRdb re-analysed the multiplex PCR reads in MiXCR, keeping a single row per CDR3 protein. The repertoire has a few hundred thousand distinct CDR3 sequences, 23% of them found once; the top ten carry approximately 26%. The sequences come from peripheral blood mononuclear cells (PBMCs), collected when the disease was refractory, from a patient treated with antithyroid drugs. The receptor source for this set is a female donor with Graves disease.

At least ten counts were recorded for this clonotype. The CDR3 is CASSINGQGGTEAFF. The CDR3, as DNA: TGCGCCAGCAGCATAAACGGACAGGGAGGGACTGAAGCTTTCTTT. The rearrangement uses TRBV5-1 and TRBJ1-1; 8 bases match TRBD1. V trimming: 4 bases; J trimming: 5 bases; junction bases outside the gene matches: 10. Germline V gene lookup returns CDR1 SGHRS and CDR2 YFSETQ. The CDR3 extends over 15 amino acids.

This clonotype has just a few counts. The genes are TRBV4-1 and TRBJ1-1; 11 positions agree with TRBD1. The germline V gene encodes CDR1 MGHRA and CDR2 YSYEKL. This CDR3 is 17 amino acids long. V dropped 0 bases and J dropped 3; count of bases not matched to a gene: 6. The CDR3 coding sequence is TGCGCCAGCAGCCAAGAAGGGGGGACAGGGGGATACACTGAAGCTTTCTTT. The encoded protein is CASSQEGGTGGYTEAFF.

There are many counts of this clonotype. The chain is built from TRBV28 and TRBJ1-1, with D possibly matching TRBD1 (5 bases). There are 15 residues in the CDR3. The V gene lost 6 bases and the J gene lost 4 bases, with 18 bases spanning the gap. From germline, CDR1 is MDHEN and CDR2 SYDVKM. CDR3 residues: CASSLGIGAPTEAFF. CDR3 sequence (DNA): TGTGCCAGCAGCTTAGGCATAGGGGCCCCCACTGAAGCTTTCTTT.

This clonotype has only one observation. The CDR3 region has the DNA TGTGCCAGCAGTTACGGGCTAGCGGGAGTTGGGGATACGCAGTATTTT. It codes for CASSYGLAGVGDTQYF. V is TRBV6-2 or TRBV6-3 and J is TRBJ2-3; TRBD2 agrees at 10 bases. CDR1 and CDR2 (germline): MNHEY, SVGEGT. The CDR3 is 16 amino acids. Unmatched junction bases numbered 8, after V lost 2 bases and J lost 6 bases.

This clonotype was seen repeatedly, ten times or more. V usage is TRBV7-2 and J usage is TRBJ2-7; 11 nucleotides agree with TRBD1. The CDR3 consists of 14 residues. V was pared by 6 bases and J by 4 bases, with 5 bases of the junction left unmatched. Per the germline V gene, CDR1 is SGHTA and CDR2 is FQGNSA. CDR3 nucleotides: TGTGCCAGCAGTTCGGACAGGGGGCCGTACGAGCAGTACTTC. Amino acids: CASSSDRGPYEQYF.

This chain joins TRBV5-8 and TRBJ1-5, with D possibly TRBD1 on 6 matching bases. V gave up 3 bases and J gave up 4 bases, with 11 bases separating them. In germline, CDR1 is SGHTS, CDR2 YDEGEE. The length of the CDR3 is 14 residues. CDR3 loop: CASSWGQKNQPQHF. The CDR3 bases are TGTGCCAGCAGCTGGGGGCAGAAGAATCAGCCCCAGCATTTT.

This clonotype was observed once. The junction does not match germline at one end; this may be a read error. The chain combines TRBV6-2 or TRBV6-3 with TRBJ2-4; TRBD2 aligns across 8 bases. Germline V lookup: CDR1 MNHEY, CDR2 SVGEGT. The CDR3 runs 13 residues. Written as DNA, the CDR3 is TGCCCAGCCCTAGCGGGAGCCAAAAACATTCAGTACTTC. This sequence encodes CPALAGAKNIQYF.

This clonotype showed up just a few times. This rearrangement joins TRBV9 to TRBJ2-5; 13 positions agree with TRBD2. The germline V gene has CDR1 SGDLS and CDR2 YYNGEE. The CDR3 covers 15 residues. The junction had 9 bases not matched to a gene; V was cut back by 4 bases and J by 9 bases. CDR3 loop: CASSSGLAGPAAQYF. CDR3 sequence (DNA): TGTGCCAGCAGCTCGGGACTAGCGGGACCCGCGGCCCAGTACTTC.

This clonotype was detected only a few times. V and J are TRBV11-2 and TRBJ2-7; tentative D call: TRBD2 (5 bases). Between the trimmed V and J ends, which lost 3 bases and 6 bases, there was a span of 15 bases. The CDR3 runs to 14 residues. Germline V gene data show CDR1 as SGHAT and CDR2 as FQNNGV. CDR3 amino acids: CASSLGTGFAEQYF. As DNA, the CDR3 is TGTGCCAGCAGCTTGGGTACGGGGTTTGCCGAGCAGTACTTC.

The chain couples TRBV25-1 to TRBJ2-2; a weak D match, TRBD2 (6 bases). In germline, CDR1 is MGHDK, CDR2 SYGVNS. This CDR3 is built from 13 residues. Trimming stripped 8 bases from V and 4 bases from J, with 11 bases between. CDR3 loop: CASGIGSTGELFF. The DNA for the CDR3 is TGTGCCAGCGGCATCGGGAGCACCGGGGAGCTGTTTTTT.

With respect to this clonotype: This sequence is one base from a far larger clone and is likely a read error. The chain is built from TRBV6-9 and TRBJ2-5; 8 bases line up with TRBD2. CDR3 size: 13 residues. Germline CDR1 is MNHGY and CDR2 is SVAAGI. The CDR3 DNA reads TGTGCCGGCAGTTTCGGGGGGGGAGAGACCCAGTACTTC. It translates to CAGSFGGGETQYF.

V gene TRBV7-3 combines with J gene TRBJ2-4; TRBD2 aligns across 8 bases. J lost 3 bases, V lost 5 bases, and 6 bases had no gene match. CDR3 size: 15 residues. Per germline, CDR1 SGHTA and CDR2 FQGTGA. CDR3: CASSLSGLGKNIQYF. CDR3 coding DNA: TGTGCCAGCAGCCTCTCGGGACTAGGCAAAAACATTCAGTACTTC. The full variable domain, completed using reference TRBV7-3 and TRBJ2-4, is GAGVSQTPSNKVTEKGKYVELRCDPISGHTALYWYRQSLGQGPEFLIYFQGTGAADDSGLPNDRFFAVRPEGSVSTLKIQRTERGDSAVYLCASSLSGLGKNIQYFGAGTRLSVL.

This clonotype has just a few counts. The genes are TRBV20-1 and TRBJ2-7; TRBD1 is a possible D gene (5 bases). Per germline, CDR1 DFQATT and CDR2 SNEGSKA (reference sequence). The CDR3 has 15 residues. Trimming cost V 6 bases and J 6 bases, with 24 bases left between them. CDR3 bases: TGCAGTGCAGGACAAGGGGTTGTTAATTCCGGCGAGCAGTACTTC. Protein product: CSAGQGVVNSGEQYF.

This sequence joins TRBV7-2 and TRBJ1-5, with a tentative D call TRBD1 (5 bases). Trimming stripped 6 bases from V and 3 bases from J, with 18 bases between. The germline V gene has CDR1 SGHTA and CDR2 FQGNSA. The CDR3 runs to 16 residues. The CDR3 DNA follows: TGTGCCAGCAGACCAGAGACAGCTGGCCTCAATCAGCCCCAGCATTTT. This codes for CASRPETAGLNQPQHF.

This clonotype was seen at least ten times. V is TRBV2 and J is TRBJ2-7, with D tentatively TRBD2 (5 bases). This CDR3 is 12 amino acids long. V was pared by 1 base and J by 9 bases, with 10 bases between. Germline loops: CDR1 SNHLY, CDR2 FYNNEI. The DNA for the CDR3 is TGTGCCAGCAGTGAAGGGACTCCCGTGCAGTACTTC. This translates into CASSEGTPVQYF.

Note on this clonotype: This clone may be a read error of a much larger clone one base away. The genes are TRBV2 and TRBJ2-5; the D call may be TRBD1 or TRBD2 (5 bases each). This CDR3 has 14 amino acids. Germline-derived CDR1 and CDR2 are SNHLY and FYNNEI. CDR3 protein: CASIERGHQETQYF. CDR3 nucleotide sequence: TGTGCCAGCATTGAACGGGGACACCAAGAGACCCAGTACTTC.

The sample holds many counts of this clonotype. The chain recombines TRBV20-1 with TRBJ1-2; no clear D. Trimming pared 5 bases from V and 2 bases from J, leaving 6 bases between. Germline V CDR1 and CDR2: DFQATT, SNEGSKA (reference sequence). The CDR3 sequence is 11 residues long. The CDR3 DNA reads as TGCAGTGCTTCCGGGAACTATGGCTACACCTTC. Translated: CSASGNYGYTF.

This chain's CDR3 is CSVFSDGYTF. The CDR3 DNA reads TGCAGCGTCTTCAGTGATGGCTACACCTTC. The gene calls are TRBV29-1 and TRBJ1-2; D unclear. The CDR3 sequence is 10 residues long. Trimming removed 6 bases at V and 6 bases at J, with 8 bases between. Germline V gene sequence: CDR1 SQVTM, CDR2 ANQGSEA.

The table lists this clonotype with a few counts. This sequence joins TRBV18 and TRBJ1-1; 7 bases fit TRBD1. Trimming cost V 4 bases and J 6 bases; bases outside gene matches: 2. Germline CDR1 is KGHSH and CDR2 is LQKENI. The CDR3 consists of 12 residues. The CDR3 region is CASSQGGPEAFF. CDR3 DNA sequence: TGTGCCAGCTCACAAGGGGGCCCTGAAGCTTTCTTT.

This clonotype was observed a few times. This chain links TRBV5-1 with TRBJ2-7, with D hard to call. Germline V gene lookup returns CDR1 SGHRS and CDR2 YFSETQ. This CDR3 spans 15 amino acids. V gave up 7 bases and J gave up 5 bases, with 22 bases separating them. This CDR3 is CASAIPGPQIHEQYF. The CDR3 nucleotides read TGCGCCAGCGCTATCCCGGGTCCTCAAATCCACGAGCAGTACTTC. Using reference TRBV5-1 and TRBJ2-7 for the parts outside the CDR3, the full variable domain is KAGVTQTPRYLIKTRGQQVTLSCSPISGHRSVSWYQQTPGQGLQFLFEYFSETQRNKGNFPGRFSGRQFSNSRSEMNVSTLELGDSALYLCASAIPGPQIHEQYFGPGTRLTVT.

This clonotype was found many times. The V and J genes are TRBV2 and TRBJ2-7, with D maybe TRBD2 (6 bases). V shed 7 bases and J shed 5 bases, with 18 bases lying between them. In germline, CDR1 is SNHLY, CDR2 FYNNEI. The CDR3 covers 14 residues. Written as DNA, the CDR3 is TGTGCCAGCACCTCCAGTGGGGGGATCCACGAGCAGTACTTC. As protein: CASTSSGGIHEQYF.

The rearrangement joins TRBV11-2 to TRBJ2-5; 9 nucleotides align to TRBD2. This CDR3 comprises 21 residues. Germline V gene sequence: CDR1 SGHAT, CDR2 FQNNGV. The junction had 21 bases not matched to a gene; V was cut back by 3 bases and J by 1 base. For the CDR3, the DNA is TGTGCCAGCAGCTTTCATACGCCCCCTCTTCGCGGGAGGGAAATCCAAGAGACCCAGTACTTC. This sequence encodes CASSFHTPPLRGREIQETQYF.

This clonotype has at least ten counts. This chain joins TRBV12-3 or TRBV12-4 and TRBJ2-7; 10 positions match TRBD1. Trimming cost V 5 bases and J 3 bases; bases outside gene matches: 4. The CDR3 runs 14 residues. CDR3 nucleotide sequence: TGTGCCAGCAGTCCTAGGGACAGGGGCTACGAGCAGTACTTC. Protein sequence: CASSPRDRGYEQYF.

Ten or more counts support this clonotype. The V and J genes are TRBV2 and TRBJ1-4, with D uncertain. The germline gives CDR1 SNHLY, CDR2 FYNNEI. The CDR3 consists of 13 residues. V lost 6 bases, J lost 7 bases, and 12 bases lay in between. The CDR3 region is CASRPHGIEKLFF. In DNA, the CDR3 is TGTGCCAGCAGGCCCCATGGAATTGAAAAACTGTTTTTT.

This clonotype has more than one count but fewer than ten. The chain combines TRBV7-2 with TRBJ2-7; TRBD1 agrees at 9 bases. This CDR3 contains 15 residues. Looked up from germline, CDR1 is SGHTA and CDR2 is FQGNSA. V lost 4 bases to trimming and J lost 7 bases; unmatched junction nucleotides: 11. CDR3 in amino acids: CASSSQGQGKWEQYF. The DNA for the CDR3 is TGTGCCAGCAGCTCCCAGGGACAGGGCAAATGGGAGCAGTACTTC.

The V gene is TRBV7-9, the J gene TRBJ2-7; 7 nucleotides line up with TRBD1. Germline values: CDR1 SEHNR, CDR2 FQNEAQ (reference sequence). CDR3 length: 15 residues. Germline trimming cut 0 bases from V and 3 bases from J; bases unmatched to any gene: 5. Here the CDR3 DNA reads TGTGCCAGCAGCTTAGCGTTGGGACAGCTCTACGAGCAGTACTTC. This encodes CASSLALGQLYEQYF.